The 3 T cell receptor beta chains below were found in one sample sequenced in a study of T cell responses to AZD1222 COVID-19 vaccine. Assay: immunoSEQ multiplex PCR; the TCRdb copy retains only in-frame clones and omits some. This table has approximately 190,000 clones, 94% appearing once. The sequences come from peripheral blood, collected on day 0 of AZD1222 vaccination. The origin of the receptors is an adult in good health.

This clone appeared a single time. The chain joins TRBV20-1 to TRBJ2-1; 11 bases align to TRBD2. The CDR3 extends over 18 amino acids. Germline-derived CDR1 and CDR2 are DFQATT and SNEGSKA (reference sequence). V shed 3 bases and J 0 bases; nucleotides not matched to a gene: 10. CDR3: CSASGGLADKSSYNEQFF. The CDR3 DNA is TGCAGTGCTAGTGGGGGACTAGCGGATAAGAGCTCCTACAATGAGCAGTTCTTC.

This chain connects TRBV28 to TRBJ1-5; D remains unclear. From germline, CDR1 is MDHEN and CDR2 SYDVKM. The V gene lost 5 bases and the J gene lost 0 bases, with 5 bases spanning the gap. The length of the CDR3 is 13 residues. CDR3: CASSPDSNQPQHF. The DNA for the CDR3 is TGTGCCAGCAGTCCAGATAGCAATCAGCCCCAGCATTTT.

CDR3 bases: TGTGCCATCAGATCGGCGGGTTCTGGGGCCAACGTCCTGACTTTC. Translation gives CAIRSAGSGANVLTF. The rearrangement joins TRBV10-3 to TRBJ2-6; tentative D call: TRBD2 (5 bases). The CDR3 spans 15 residues. Trimming took off 6 bases at V and 1 base at J, with 10 bases between the two ends. CDR1 is ENHRY and CDR2 is SYGVKD in the germline V gene.